This TCR beta chain was captured by sequencing in a study of blood T cell repertoires in COVID-19. Study-wide context: Material from acute and convalescent COVID-19 was sourced from the United States, Italy and Spain. From T cells, B-cell-depleted T cells, or PBMCs came the material, which was cDNA or gDNA.

Assay used: immunoSEQ multiplex PCR; TCRdb lists only in-frame clones, some missing. This table holds some 200,000 clones, approximately 81% found once. The CDR3 spans 16 residues. Germline V gives CDR1 KGHSH, CDR2 LQKENI. V was pared by 4 bases and J by 6 bases, with 19 bases between. This receptor was obtained from a woman aged 80 or over with acute or convalescent COVID-19. This chain connects TRBV18 to TRBJ2-1; D remains unclear. Sequenced material: peripheral blood. The CDR3 spells CASSQRQGVGSNEQFF. As DNA, the CDR3 is TGTGCCAGCTCACAAAGACAAGGCGTTGGCAGCAATGAGCAGTTCTTC.